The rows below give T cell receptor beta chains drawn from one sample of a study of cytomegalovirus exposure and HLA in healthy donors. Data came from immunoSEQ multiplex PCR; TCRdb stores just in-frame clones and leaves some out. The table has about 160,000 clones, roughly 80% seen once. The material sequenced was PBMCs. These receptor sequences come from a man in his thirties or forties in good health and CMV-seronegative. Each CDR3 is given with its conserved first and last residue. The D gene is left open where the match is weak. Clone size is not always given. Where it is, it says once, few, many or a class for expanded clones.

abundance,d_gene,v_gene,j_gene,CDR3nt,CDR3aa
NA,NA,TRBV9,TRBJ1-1,TGTGCCAGCAGCGTAGGGTCGGGCACTGAAGCTTTCTTT,CASSVGSGTEAFF
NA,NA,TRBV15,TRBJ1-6,TGTGCCACCGGATCGGGACTAAATAATCCACCCCTCCACTTT,CATGSGLNNPPLHF
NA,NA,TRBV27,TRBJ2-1,TGTGCCAGCGGGGGACTGGGGGAGGTGGGCTACAATGAGCAGTTCTTC,CASGGLGEVGYNEQFF
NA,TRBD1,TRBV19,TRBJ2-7,TGTGCCAGTAGTATATATCCAGGGGGCACCTACGAGCAGTACTTC,CASSIYPGGTYEQYF
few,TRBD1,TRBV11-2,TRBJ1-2,TGTGCCAGCAGCTTAGAAGGGGGCGCGAGTAACTATGGCTACACCTTC,CASSLEGGASNYGYTF
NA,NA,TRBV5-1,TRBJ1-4,TGCGCCAGCAGCTCGCGGACAGTCTCAACTAATGAAAAACTGTTTTTT,CASSSRTVSTNEKLFF
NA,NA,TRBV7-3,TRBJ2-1,TGTGCCAGCAGCTCGGAGATTTACAATGAGCAGTTCTTC,CASSSEIYNEQFF
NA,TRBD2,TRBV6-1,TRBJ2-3,TGTGCCAGCAGTGAATCAGGACTAGTGAATGGGTATTTT,CASSESGLVNGYF
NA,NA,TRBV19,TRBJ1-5,TGTGCCAGTATCCTATCTAGGGGTAGCAATCAGCCCCAGCATTTT,CASILSRGSNQPQHF
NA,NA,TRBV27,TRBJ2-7,TGTGCCAGCAGTTCAATAGCGGACGAGCAGTACTTC,CASSSIADEQYF
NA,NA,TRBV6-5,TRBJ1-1,TGTGCCAGCAGTTACGAGGGTGCCACTGAAGCTTTCTTT,CASSYEGATEAFF
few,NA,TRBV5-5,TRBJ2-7,TGTGCCAGCAGCCCCAGTGCGGGGACCTACGAGCAGTACTTC,CASSPSAGTYEQYF
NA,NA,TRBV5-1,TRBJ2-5,TGCGCCAGCAGCTTGGTGGCAGAAGAGACCCAGTACTTC,CASSLVAEETQYF
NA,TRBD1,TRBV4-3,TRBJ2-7,TGCGCCAGCAGCGCTTCCGGGACAGGGACCTACGAGCAGTACTTC,CASSASGTGTYEQYF
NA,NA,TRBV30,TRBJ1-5,TGTGCCTGGAGTGTAGGAGTTTCGGGCAATCAGCCCCAGCATTTT,CAWSVGVSGNQPQHF
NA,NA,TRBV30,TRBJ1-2,TGTGCCAGAGATGGCTACACCTTC,CARDGYTF
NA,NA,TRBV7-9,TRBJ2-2,TGTGCCAGCAGCTTAAAAGAGACCGGGGAGCTGTTTTTT,CASSLKETGELFF
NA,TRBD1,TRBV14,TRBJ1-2,TGTGCCAGCAGAGTCCCGGGACAGGGGGCCTATGGCTACACCTTC,CASRVPGQGAYGYTF
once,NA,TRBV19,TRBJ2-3,TGTGCCAGTAGTAACCAACGGGCAGATACGCAGTATTTT,CASSNQRADTQYF
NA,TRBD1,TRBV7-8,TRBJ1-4,TGTGCCAGCAGCCCGGGACAGGGGCATGAAAAACTGTTTTTT,CASSPGQGHEKLFF
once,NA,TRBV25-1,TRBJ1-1,TGTGCCAGCAGTGATCACAGCAACTGGAACACTGAAGCTTTCTTT,CASSDHSNWNTEAFF
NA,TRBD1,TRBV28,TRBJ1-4,TGTGCCAGCAGATGGACAGGGGATGAAAAACTGTTTTTT,CASRWTGDEKLFF
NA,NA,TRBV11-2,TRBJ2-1,TGTGCCAGCAGCCCCCTTAGAGAGCAGTTCTTC,CASSPLREQFF
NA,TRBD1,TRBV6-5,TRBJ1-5,TGTGCCAGCAGTCCGCGGGGACAGCAGCCCCAGCATTTT,CASSPRGQQPQHF
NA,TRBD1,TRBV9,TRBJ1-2,TGTGCCAGCAGCGCCACCGTTAACTTCGGGACAGTTCATCGCTACACCTTC,CASSATVNFGTVHRYTF
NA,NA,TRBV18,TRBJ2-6,TGTGCCAGCTCACCATCCGCGACAGGACCTGGGGCCAACGTCCTGACTTTC,CASSPSATGPGANVLTF
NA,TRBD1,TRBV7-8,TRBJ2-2,TGTGCCAGCAGCGCACGGGACAGACTTCGTGACACCGGGGAGCTGTTTTTT,CASSARDRLRDTGELFF
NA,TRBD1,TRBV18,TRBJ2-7,TGTGCCAGCTCACTTTTTAAGACGGGACAGGCCAGGAGTCTCTCCTACGAGCAGTACTTC,CASSLFKTGQARSLSYEQYF
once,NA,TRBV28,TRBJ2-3,TGTGCCAGCAGTTCCCAGGCTCATACGCAGTATTTT,CASSSQAHTQYF
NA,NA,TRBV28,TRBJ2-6,TGTGCCAGCAGTTCCGCGGGCTCTGGGGCCAACGTCCTGACTTTC,CASSSAGSGANVLTF
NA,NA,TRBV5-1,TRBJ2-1,TGCGCCAGCAGCTTGGTTGGGCAGGGATACAATGAGCAGTTCTTC,CASSLVGQGYNEQFF
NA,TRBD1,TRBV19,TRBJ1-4,TGTGCCAGTACTCATACTCCAGGGGGCGAAAAACTGTTTTTT,CASTHTPGGEKLFF
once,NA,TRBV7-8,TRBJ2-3,TGTGCCAGCAGCTTAACGAGCCAGGGGACGCAGTATTTT,CASSLTSQGTQYF
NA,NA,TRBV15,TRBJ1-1,TGTGCCACCAGCAGAGACAAGAACACTGAAGCTTTCTTT,CATSRDKNTEAFF
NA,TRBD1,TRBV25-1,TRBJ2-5,TGTGCCAGCAGCTTACTTTACAGGGGGACCAAAGAGACCCAGTACTTC,CASSLLYRGTKETQYF
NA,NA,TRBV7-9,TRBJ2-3,TGTGCCAGCAGCCCCCGCACTAGCCCCGTGGGAGATACGCAGTATTTT,CASSPRTSPVGDTQYF
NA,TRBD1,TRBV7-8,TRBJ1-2,TGTGCCAGCAGCCCCGGGACAGGGTCAGGGGGCTACACCTTC,CASSPGTGSGGYTF
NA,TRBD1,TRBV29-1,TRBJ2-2,TGCAGCGTCGTACAGGGGGTGGGCACCGGGGAGCTGTTTTTT,CSVVQGVGTGELFF